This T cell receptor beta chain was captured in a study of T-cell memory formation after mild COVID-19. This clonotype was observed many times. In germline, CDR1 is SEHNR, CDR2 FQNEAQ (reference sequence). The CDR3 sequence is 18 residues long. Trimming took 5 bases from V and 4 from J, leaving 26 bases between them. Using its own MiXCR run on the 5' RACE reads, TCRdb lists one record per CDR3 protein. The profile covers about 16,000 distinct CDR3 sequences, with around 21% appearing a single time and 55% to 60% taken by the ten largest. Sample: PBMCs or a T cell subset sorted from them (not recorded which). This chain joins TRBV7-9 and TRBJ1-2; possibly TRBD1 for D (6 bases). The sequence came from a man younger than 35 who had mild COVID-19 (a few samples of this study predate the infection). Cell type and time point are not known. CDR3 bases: TGTGCCAGCAGCCGAGGGGGGGGCCGTTGGTCGCTACCCTATGGCTACACCTTC. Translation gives CASSRGGGRWSLPYGYTF.